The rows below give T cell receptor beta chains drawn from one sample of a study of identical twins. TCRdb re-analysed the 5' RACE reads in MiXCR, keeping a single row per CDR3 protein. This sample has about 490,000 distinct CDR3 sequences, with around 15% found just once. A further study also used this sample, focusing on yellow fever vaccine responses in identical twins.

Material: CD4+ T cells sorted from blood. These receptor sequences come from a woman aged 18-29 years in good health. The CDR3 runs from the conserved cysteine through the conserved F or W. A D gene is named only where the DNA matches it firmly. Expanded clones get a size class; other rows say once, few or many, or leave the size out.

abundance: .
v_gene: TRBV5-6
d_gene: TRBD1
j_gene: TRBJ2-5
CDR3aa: CASSFPDREQETQYF
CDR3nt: TGTGCCAGCAGCTTCCCAGACAGGGAGCAAGAGACCCAGTACTTC

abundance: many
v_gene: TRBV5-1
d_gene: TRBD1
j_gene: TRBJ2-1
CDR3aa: CASSPASYDRGQKYNEQFF
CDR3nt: TGCGCCAGCAGCCCTGCAAGTTATGACAGGGGGCAAAAGTACAATGAGCAGTTCTTC

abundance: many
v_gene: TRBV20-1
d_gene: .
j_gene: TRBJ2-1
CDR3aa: CSAYSGTHAYNEQFF
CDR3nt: TGCAGTGCTTACTCCGGGACGCACGCCTACAATGAGCAGTTCTTC

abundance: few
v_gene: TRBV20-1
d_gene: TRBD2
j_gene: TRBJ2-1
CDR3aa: CSARGLPQYNEQFF
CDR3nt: TGCAGTGCTAGGGGACTACCACAGTACAATGAGCAGTTCTTC

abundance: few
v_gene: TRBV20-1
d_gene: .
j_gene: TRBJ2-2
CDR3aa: CSAPQELTGELFF
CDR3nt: TGCAGTGCTCCCCAGGAGTTGACCGGGGAGCTGTTTTTT

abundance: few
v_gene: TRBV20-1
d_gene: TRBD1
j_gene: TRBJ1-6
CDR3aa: CSVLGQGSSYNSPLHF
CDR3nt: TGCAGTGTCCTGGGACAGGGGAGCTCCTATAATTCACCCCTCCACTTT

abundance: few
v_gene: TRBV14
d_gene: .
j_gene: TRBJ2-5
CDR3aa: CASSQIATQYF
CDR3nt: TGTGCCAGCAGCCAAATAGCGACCCAGTACTTC

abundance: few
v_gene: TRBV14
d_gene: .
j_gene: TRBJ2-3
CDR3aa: CASSQEGHGGRPSGTQYF
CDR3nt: TGTGCCAGCAGCCAAGAAGGACACGGGGGACGCCCCAGCGGGACGCAGTATTTT

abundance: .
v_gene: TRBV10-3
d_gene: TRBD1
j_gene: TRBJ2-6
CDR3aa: CAISPGQGDSGANVLTF
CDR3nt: TGTGCCATCAGCCCGGGACAGGGGGATTCTGGGGCCAACGTCCTGACTTTC

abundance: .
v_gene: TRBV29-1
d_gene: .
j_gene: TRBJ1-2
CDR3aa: CSVEDPWTDYYGYTF
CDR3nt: TGCAGCGTTGAGGACCCGTGGACGGATTACTATGGCTACACCTTC

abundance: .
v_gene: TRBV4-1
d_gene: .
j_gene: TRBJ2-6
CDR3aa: CASSQGGVRAGANVLTF
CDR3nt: TGCGCCAGCAGCCAAGGTGGGGTACGTGCTGGGGCCAACGTCCTGACTTTC

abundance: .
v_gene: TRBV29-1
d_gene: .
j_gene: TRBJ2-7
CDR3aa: CSVEDPRAEQYF
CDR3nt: TGCAGCGTTGAAGATCCCAGGGCCGAGCAGTACTTC

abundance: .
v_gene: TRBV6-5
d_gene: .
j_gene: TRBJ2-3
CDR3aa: CASSYYPPSGLPTDTQYF
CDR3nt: TGTGCCAGCAGTTACTACCCTCCCAGCGGCCTTCCCACAGATACGCAGTATTTT

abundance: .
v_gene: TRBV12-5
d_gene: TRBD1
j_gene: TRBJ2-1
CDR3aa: CASGGTGFEQFF
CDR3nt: TGTGCTAGTGGTGGGACAGGGTTTGAGCAGTTCTTC

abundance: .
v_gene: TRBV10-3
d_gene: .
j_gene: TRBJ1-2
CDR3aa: CAISRAETNYGYTF
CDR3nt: TGTGCCATCAGTAGGGCGGAAACTAACTATGGCTACACCTTC

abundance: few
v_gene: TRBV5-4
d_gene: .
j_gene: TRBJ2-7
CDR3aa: CASSLPGGSSYEQYF
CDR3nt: TGTGCCAGCAGCTTGCCGGGGGGCAGCTCCTACGAGCAGTACTTC

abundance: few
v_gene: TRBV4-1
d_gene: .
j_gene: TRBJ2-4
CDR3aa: CASSQWGISLPKNIQYF
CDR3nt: TGCGCCAGCAGCCAATGGGGCATATCTCTACCCAAAAACATTCAGTACTTC

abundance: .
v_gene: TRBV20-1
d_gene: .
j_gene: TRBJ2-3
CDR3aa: CSARDRGRGTDTQYF
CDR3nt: TGCAGTGCTAGAGATCGAGGCAGGGGCACAGATACGCAGTATTTT

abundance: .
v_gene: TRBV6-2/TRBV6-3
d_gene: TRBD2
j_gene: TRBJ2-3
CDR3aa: CASSFLQQQPGREVGDTQYF
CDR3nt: TGTGCCAGCAGTTTCTTACAACAGCAACCTGGGCGGGAGGTGGGAGATACGCAGTATTTT

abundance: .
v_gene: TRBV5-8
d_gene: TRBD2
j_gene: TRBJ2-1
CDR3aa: CASSVLAGGEQFF
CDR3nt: TGTGCCAGCAGCGTACTAGCGGGGGGTGAGCAGTTCTTC

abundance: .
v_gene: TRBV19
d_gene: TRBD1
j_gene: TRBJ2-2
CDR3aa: CASTTGQVAGKANTGELFF
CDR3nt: TGTGCCAGTACCACGGGACAGGTCGCCGGAAAAGCGAACACCGGGGAGCTGTTTTTT

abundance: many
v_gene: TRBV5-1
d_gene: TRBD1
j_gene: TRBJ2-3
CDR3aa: CASSTDRVTDTQYF
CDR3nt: TGCGCCAGCAGCACGGACAGGGTCACAGATACGCAGTATTTT

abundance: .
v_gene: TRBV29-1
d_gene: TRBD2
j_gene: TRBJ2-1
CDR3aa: CSVEKGAGGSNEQFF
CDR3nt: TGCAGCGTTGAAAAGGGAGCGGGAGGTAGCAATGAGCAGTTCTTC

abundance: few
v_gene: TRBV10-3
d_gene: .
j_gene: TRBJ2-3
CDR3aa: CAISESTGTQYF
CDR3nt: TGTGCCATCAGTGAGTCGACGGGTACGCAGTATTTT

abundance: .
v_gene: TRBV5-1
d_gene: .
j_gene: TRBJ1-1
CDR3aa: CASRHENTEAFF
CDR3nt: TGCGCCAGCAGACATGAGAACACTGAAGCTTTCTTT

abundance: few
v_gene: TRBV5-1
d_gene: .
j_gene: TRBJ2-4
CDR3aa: CASSLEGVSPKNIQYF
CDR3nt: TGCGCCAGCAGCTTGGAGGGAGTTTCTCCCAAAAACATTCAGTACTTC

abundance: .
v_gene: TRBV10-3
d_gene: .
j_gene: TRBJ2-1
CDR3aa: CAADPGSSYNEQFF
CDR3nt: TGTGCCGCCGACCCGGGGAGCTCCTACAATGAGCAGTTCTTC

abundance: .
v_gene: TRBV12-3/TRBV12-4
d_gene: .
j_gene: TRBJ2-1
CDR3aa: CASAPGSPLEQFF
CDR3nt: TGTGCCAGCGCCCCGGGTAGCCCCCTGGAGCAGTTCTTC

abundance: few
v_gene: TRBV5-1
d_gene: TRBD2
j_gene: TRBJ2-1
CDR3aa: CASSLGSGGGNEQFF
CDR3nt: TGCGCCAGCAGCTTGGGTAGCGGGGGAGGCAATGAGCAGTTCTTC

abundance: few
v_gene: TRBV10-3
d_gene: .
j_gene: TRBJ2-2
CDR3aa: CAIKVQGNTGELFF
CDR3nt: TGTGCCATCAAGGTACAGGGTAACACCGGGGAGCTGTTTTTT

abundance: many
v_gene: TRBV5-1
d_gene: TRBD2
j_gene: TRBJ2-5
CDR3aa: CASSLGGYQETQYF
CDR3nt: TGTGCCAGCAGCTTGGGAGGGTACCAAGAGACCCAGTACTTC

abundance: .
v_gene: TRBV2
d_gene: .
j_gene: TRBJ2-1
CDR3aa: CASSRIGTLGLYNEQFF
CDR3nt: TGTGCCAGCAGTAGAATCGGGACCCTGGGGCTCTACAATGAGCAGTTCTTC

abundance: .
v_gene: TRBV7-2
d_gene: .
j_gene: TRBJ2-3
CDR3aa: CASTDRRGGDTQYF
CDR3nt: TGTGCCAGCACCGATAGGAGGGGCGGGGATACGCAGTATTTT

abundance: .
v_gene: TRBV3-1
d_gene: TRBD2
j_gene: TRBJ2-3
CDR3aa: CASSQEYGLAGATTDTQYF
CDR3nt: TGTGCCAGCAGCCAAGAGTACGGGTTAGCGGGGGCCACCACAGATACGCAGTATTTT

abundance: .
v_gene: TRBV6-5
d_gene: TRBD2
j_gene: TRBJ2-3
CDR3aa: CASSSGLWGTRTDTQYF
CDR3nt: TGTGCCAGCAGTTCTGGGTTGTGGGGGACTAGAACAGATACGCAGTATTTT

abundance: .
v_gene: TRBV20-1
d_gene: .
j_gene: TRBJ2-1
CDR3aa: CSATAGGTDDNEQFF
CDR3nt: TGCAGTGCTACAGCAGGCGGGACGGATGACAATGAGCAGTTCTTC

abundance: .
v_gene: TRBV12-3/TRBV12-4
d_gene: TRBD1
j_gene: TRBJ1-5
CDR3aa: CASSLAGGRQPQHF
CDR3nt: TGTGCCAGCAGTCTAGCAGGGGGCAGGCAGCCCCAGCATTTT

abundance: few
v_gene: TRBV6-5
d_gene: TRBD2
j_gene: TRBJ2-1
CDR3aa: CASSYPRGAGDLNEQFF
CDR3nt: TGTGCCAGCAGTTACCCTCGGGGAGCGGGAGATTTAAATGAGCAGTTCTTC

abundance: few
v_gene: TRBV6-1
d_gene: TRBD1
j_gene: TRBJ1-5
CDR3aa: CASNRDRDNQPQHF
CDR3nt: TGTGCCAGCAATAGGGACAGGGACAATCAGCCCCAGCATTTT

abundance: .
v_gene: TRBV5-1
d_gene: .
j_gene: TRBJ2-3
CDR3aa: CASSLADGGFADTQYF
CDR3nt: TGCGCCAGCAGCTTGGCCGATGGGGGCTTTGCAGATACGCAGTATTTT

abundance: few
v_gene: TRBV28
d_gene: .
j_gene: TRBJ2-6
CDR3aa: CASSFLAGDSSGANVLTF
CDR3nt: .

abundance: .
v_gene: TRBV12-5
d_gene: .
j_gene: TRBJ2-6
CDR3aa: CASGAPPSGANVLTF
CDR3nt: TGTGCTAGTGGCGCCCCCCCCTCTGGGGCCAACGTCCTGACTTTC

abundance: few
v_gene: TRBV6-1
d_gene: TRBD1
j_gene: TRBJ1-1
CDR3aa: CASSGQGAGIAEAFF
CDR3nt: TGTGCCAGCAGTGGGCAGGGGGCCGGAATCGCTGAAGCTTTCTTT

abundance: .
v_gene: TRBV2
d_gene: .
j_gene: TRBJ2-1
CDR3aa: CASSDKGDTYNEQFF
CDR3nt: TGTGCCAGCAGTGATAAGGGGGACACCTACAATGAGCAGTTCTTC

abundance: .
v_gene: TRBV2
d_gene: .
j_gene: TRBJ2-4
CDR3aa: CASRWRSQGDIQYF
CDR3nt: TGTGCCAGCAGGTGGAGGTCACAAGGGGACATTCAGTACTTC

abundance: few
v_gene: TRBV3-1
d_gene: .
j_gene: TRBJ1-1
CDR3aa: CASSRGTGRDEAFF
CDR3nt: TGTGCCAGCAGCCGCGGGACGGGCAGAGATGAAGCTTTCTTT

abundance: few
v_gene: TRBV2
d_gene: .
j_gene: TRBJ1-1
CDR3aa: CASSEQGKGTEAFF
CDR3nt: TGTGCCAGCAGTGAACAGGGAAAGGGCACTGAAGCTTTCTTT

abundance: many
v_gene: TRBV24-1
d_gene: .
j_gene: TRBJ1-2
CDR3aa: CATHWDWLGNNYGYTF
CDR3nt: TGTGCCACCCACTGGGATTGGCTCGGAAACAACTATGGCTACACCTTC

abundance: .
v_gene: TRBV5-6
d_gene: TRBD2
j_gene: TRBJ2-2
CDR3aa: CASSSMTSANTGELFF
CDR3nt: TGTGCCAGCAGCTCTATGACTAGCGCGAACACCGGGGAGCTGTTTTTT

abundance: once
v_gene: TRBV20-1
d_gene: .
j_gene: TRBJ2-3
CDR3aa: CSATDLYSTDTQYF
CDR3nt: TGCAGTGCTACCGACCTATACTCCACAGATACGCAGTATTTT

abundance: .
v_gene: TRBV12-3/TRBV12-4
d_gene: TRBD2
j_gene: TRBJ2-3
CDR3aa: CASSSGLAGVDTQYF
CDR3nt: TGTGCCAGCAGTTCGGGACTAGCGGGGGTGGATACGCAGTATTTT

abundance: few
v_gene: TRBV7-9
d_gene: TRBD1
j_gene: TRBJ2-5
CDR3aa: CASSSTGGVETQYF
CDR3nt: TGTGCCAGCAGCTCGACAGGGGGCGTTGAGACCCAGTACTTC

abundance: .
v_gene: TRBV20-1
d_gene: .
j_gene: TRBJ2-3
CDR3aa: CSARGYTDTQYF
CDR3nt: TGCAGTGCTAGAGGGTACACAGATACGCAGTATTTT

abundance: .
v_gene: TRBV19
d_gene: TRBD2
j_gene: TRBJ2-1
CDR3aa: CASSKRTSGRAVSDEQFF
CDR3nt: TGTGCCAGTAGCAAAAGGACTAGCGGGAGGGCCGTGAGTGATGAGCAGTTCTTC

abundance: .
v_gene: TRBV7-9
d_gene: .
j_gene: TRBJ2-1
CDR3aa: CASSPLLGGIGYEQFF
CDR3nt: TGTGCCAGCAGCCCCCTCTTAGGCGGAATCGGGTATGAGCAGTTCTTC

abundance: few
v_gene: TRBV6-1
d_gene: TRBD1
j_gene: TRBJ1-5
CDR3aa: CATRGPGANQPQHF
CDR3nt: TGTGCCACCAGGGGGCCCGGCGCCAATCAGCCCCAGCATTTT

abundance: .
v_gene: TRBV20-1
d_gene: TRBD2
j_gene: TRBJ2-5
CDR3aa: CSAGRVPEVETQYF
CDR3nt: TGCAGTGCTGGGAGGGTCCCCGAGGTAGAGACCCAGTACTTC

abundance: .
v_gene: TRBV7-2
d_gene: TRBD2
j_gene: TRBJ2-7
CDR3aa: CASSPWGEGCYEQYF
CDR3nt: TGTGCCAGCAGCCCTTGGGGGGAGGGGTGCTACGAGCAGTACTTC

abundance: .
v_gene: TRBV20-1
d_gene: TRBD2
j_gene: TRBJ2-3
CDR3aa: CSAPRTSGSPDTQYF
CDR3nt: TGCAGTGCTCCCCGGACTAGCGGGAGCCCAGATACGCAGTATTTT